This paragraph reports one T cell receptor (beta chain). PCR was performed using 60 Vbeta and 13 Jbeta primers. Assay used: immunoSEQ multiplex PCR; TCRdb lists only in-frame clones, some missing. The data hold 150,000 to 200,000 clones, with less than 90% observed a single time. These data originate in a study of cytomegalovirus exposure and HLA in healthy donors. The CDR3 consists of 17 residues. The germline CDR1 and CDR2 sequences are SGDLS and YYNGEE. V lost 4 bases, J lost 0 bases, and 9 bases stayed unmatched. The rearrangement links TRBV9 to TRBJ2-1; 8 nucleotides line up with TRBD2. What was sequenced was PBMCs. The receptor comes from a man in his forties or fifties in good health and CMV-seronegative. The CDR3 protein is CASSLRREARSYNEQFF. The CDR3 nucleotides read TGTGCCAGCAGCCTAAGGCGGGAGGCTCGCTCCTACAATGAGCAGTTCTTC.